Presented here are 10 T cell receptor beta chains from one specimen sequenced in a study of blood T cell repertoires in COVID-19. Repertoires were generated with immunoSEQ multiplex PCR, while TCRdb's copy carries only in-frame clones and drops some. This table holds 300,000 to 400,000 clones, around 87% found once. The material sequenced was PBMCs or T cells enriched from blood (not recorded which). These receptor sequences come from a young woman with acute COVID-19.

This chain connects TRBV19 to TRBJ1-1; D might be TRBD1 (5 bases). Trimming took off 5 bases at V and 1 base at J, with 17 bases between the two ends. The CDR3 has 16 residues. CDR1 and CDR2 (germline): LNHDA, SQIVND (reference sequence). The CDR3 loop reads CASSPNWGRENTEAFF. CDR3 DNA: TGTGCCAGTAGTCCTAACTGGGGCAGGGAGAACACTGAAGCTTTCTTT.

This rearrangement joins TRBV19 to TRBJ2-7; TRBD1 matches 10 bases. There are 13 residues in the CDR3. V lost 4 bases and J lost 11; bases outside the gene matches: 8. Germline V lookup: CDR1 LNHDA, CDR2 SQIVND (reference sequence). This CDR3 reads CASSTGLDRGKYF. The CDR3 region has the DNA TGTGCCAGTAGTACAGGGTTGGACAGGGGGAAGTACTTC.

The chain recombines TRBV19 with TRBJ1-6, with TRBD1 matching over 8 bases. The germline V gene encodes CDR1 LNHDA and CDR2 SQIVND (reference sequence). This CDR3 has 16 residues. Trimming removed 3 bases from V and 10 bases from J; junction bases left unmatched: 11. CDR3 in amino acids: CASSISRTGYDSPLHF. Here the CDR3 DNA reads TGTGCCAGTAGTATCTCCCGGACAGGGTATGACTCACCCCTCCACTTT. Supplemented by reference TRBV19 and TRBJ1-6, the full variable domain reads DGGITQSPKYLFRKEGQNVTLSCEQNLNHDAMYWYRQDPGQGLRLIYYSQIVNDFQKGDIAEGYSVSREKKESFPLTVTSAQKNPTAFYLCASSISRTGYDSPLHFGNGTRLTVT.

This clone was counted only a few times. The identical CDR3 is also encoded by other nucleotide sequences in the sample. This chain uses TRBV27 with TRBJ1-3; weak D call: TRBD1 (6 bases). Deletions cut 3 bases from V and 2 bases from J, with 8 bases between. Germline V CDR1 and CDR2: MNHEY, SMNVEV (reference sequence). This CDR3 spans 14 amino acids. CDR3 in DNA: TGTGCCAGCAGTTTGAGGGGGACTGGAAACACCATATATTTT. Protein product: CASSLRGTGNTIYF.

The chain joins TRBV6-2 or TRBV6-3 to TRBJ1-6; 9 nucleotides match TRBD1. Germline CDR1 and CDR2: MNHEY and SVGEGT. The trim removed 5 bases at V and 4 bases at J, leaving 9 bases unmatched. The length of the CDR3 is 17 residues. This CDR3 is CASSDNRGRLYNSPLHF. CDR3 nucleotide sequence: TGTGCCAGCAGTGACAACAGGGGGCGCTTGTATAATTCACCCCTCCACTTT.

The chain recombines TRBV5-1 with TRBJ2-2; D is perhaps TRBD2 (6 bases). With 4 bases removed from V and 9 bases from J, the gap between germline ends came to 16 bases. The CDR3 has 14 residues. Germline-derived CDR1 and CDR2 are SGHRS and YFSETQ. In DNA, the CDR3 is TGCGCCAGCAGCGCCCCCGAGGGAGGCCGGGAGCTGTTTTTT. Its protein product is CASSAPEGGRELFF. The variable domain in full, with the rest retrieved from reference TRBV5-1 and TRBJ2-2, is KAGVTQTPRYLIKTRGQQVTLSCSPISGHRSVSWYQQTPGQGLQFLFEYFSETQRNKGNFPGRFSGRQFSNSRSEMNVSTLELGDSALYLCASSAPEGGRELFFGEGSRLTVL.

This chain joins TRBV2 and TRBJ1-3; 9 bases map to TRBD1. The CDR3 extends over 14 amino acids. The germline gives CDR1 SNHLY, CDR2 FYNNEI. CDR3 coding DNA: TGTGCAGTGTGGGACAGGGACGGGGGAAACACCATATATTTT. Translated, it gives CAVWDRDGGNTIYF.

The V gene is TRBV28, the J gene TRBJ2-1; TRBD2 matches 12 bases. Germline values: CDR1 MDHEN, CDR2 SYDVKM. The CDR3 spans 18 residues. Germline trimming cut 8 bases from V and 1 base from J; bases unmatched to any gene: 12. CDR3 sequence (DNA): TGTGCCAGCGTGGCTAGCGGGGGGGCCGGTTCGTCCTACAATGAGCAGTTCTTC. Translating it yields CASVASGGAGSSYNEQFF.

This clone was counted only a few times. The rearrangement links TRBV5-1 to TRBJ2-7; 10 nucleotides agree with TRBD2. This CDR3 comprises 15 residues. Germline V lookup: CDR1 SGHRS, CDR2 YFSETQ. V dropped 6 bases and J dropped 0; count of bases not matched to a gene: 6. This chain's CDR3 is CASKIAGGPSYEQYF. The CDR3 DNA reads TGCGCCAGCAAGATAGCGGGGGGCCCCTCCTACGAGCAGTACTTC. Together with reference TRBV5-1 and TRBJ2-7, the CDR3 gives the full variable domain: KAGVTQTPRYLIKTRGQQVTLSCSPISGHRSVSWYQQTPGQGLQFLFEYFSETQRNKGNFPGRFSGRQFSNSRSEMNVSTLELGDSALYLCASKIAGGPSYEQYFGPGTRLTVT.

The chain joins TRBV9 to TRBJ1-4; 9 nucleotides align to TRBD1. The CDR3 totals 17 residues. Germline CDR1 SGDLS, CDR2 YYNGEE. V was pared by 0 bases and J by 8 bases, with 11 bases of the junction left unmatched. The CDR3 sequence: CASSVAHHRGRGEKLFF. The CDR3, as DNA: TGTGCCAGCAGCGTAGCCCATCACAGGGGGCGCGGAGAAAAACTGTTTTTT.